This TCR beta chain was identified during a study of blood T cell repertoires in COVID-19. Study information: Samples of COVID-19 (acute and convalescent) were obtained from the United States, Italy and Spain. T cells, B-cell-depleted T cells, or PBMCs supplied cDNA or gDNA.

Repertoires were generated with immunoSEQ multiplex PCR, while TCRdb's copy carries only in-frame clones and drops some. The sample lists some 290,000 clones, roughly nine tenths seen once, with around 2.2% in the top ten. V lost 4 bases to trimming and J lost 2 bases, with 17 bases between them. Germline CDR1 LGHNA, CDR2 YNFKEQ. The CDR3 runs 16 residues. This chain links TRBV4-2 with TRBJ1-1, with D tentatively TRBD1 (5 bases). The TCR sequence derives from a woman aged 50 to 60 who had recovered from COVID-19. The specimen sequenced was peripheral blood. The CDR3 DNA reads TGTGCCAGCAGCCGATATGGGGGGGAGGCTAACACTGAAGCTTTCTTT. Its translation is CASSRYGGEANTEAFF.